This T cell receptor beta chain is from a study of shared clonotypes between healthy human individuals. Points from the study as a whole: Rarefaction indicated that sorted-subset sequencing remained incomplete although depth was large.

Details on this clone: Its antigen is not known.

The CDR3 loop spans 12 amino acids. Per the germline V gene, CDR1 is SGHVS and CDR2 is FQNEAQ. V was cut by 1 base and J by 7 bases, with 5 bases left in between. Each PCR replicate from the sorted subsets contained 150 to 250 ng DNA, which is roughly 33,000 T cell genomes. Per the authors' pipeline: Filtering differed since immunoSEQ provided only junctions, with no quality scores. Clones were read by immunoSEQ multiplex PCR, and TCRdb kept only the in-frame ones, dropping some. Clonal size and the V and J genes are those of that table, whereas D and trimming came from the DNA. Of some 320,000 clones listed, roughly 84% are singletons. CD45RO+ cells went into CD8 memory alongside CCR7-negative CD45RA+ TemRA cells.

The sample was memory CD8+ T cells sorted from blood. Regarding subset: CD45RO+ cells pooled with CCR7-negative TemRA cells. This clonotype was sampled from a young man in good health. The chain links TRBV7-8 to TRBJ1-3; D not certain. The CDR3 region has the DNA TGTGCCAGCAGCTTAGTGGGTAACACCATATATTTT. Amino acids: CASSLVGNTIYF.